Listed here is a single T cell receptor beta chain. In the same sample, other DNA sequences code for this CDR3. CDR1 is MDHEN, CDR2 SYDVKM, per germline. V gave up 6 bases and J gave up 5 bases, with 10 bases separating them. The CDR3 spans 12 residues. The data are from a study of shared clonotypes between healthy human individuals. Data came from immunoSEQ multiplex PCR; TCRdb stores just in-frame clones and leaves some out. The sample carries 2,100,000 or so clones, 90% to 96% recorded once. The sample was naive CD4+ T cells sorted from blood. The subset was: CD45RA+ positively selected. The J gene is TRBJ1-2, the V gene TRBV28; no clear D. This receptor was obtained from a young man in good health. In DNA, the CDR3 is TGTGCCAGCAGCCGAGGGTCGTATGGCTACACCTTC. This translates into CASSRGSYGYTF.